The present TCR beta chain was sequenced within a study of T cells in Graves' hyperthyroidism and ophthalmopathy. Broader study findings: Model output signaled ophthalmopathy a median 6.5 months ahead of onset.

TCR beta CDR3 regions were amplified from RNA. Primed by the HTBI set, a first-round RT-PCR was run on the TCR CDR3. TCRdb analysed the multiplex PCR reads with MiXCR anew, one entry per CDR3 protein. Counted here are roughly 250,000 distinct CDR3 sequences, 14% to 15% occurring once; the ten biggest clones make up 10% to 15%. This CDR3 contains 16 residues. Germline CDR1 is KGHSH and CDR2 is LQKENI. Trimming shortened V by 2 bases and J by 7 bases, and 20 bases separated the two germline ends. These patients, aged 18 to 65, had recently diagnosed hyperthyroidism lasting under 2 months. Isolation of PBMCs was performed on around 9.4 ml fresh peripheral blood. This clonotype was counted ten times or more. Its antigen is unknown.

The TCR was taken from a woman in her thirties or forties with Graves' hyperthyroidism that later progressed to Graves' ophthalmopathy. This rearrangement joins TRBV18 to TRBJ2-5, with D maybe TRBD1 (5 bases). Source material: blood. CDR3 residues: CASSPSETGAGGTQYF. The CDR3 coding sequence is TGTGCCAGCTCACCATCCGAAACAGGAGCAGGCGGGACCCAGTACTTC.